Below, 27 T cell receptor beta chains from the same sample are listed, as sequenced in a study of shared clonotypes between healthy human individuals. TCRdb keeps only in-frame clones here, not all; method: immunoSEQ multiplex PCR. The sample lists some 550,000 clones, around 97% occurring once. Sequencing was done on a sample of naive CD4+ T cells sorted from blood. Described subset: CD45RA+ positively selected. These receptor sequences come from a woman aged 25 to 39 in good health.

V usage is TRBV5-1 and J usage is TRBJ2-2; possible D gene TRBD1, 5 bases. This CDR3 contains 16 residues. Germline V lookup: CDR1 SGHRS, CDR2 YFSETQ. Trimming took off 4 bases at V and 0 bases at J, with 13 bases between the two ends. Here the CDR3 DNA reads TGCGCCAGCAGCCTCGCGACAGCTCCGAACACCGGGGAGCTGTTTTTT. Protein: CASSLATAPNTGELFF.

The genes are TRBV2 and TRBJ2-7; the match to TRBD2 covers 13 bases. J was trimmed by 2 bases and V by 5 bases; bases with no gene match: 3. The CDR3 has 15 residues. Germline V gives CDR1 SNHLY, CDR2 FYNNEI. CDR3 region: CASSLGLAGAYEQYF. Here the CDR3 DNA reads TGTGCCAGCAGTCTCGGACTAGCGGGAGCCTACGAGCAGTACTTC. Full variable domain (missing parts from reference TRBV2 and TRBJ2-7): EPEVTQTPSHQVTQMGQEVILRCVPISNHLYFYWYRQILGQKVEFLVSFYNNEISEKSEIFDDQFSVERPDGSNFTLKIRSTKLEDSAMYFCASSLGLAGAYEQYFGPGTRLTVT.

The chain recombines TRBV29-1 with TRBJ2-7, with 9 nucleotides matching TRBD1. Germline CDR1 SQVTM, CDR2 ANQGSEA. This CDR3 comprises 13 residues. V lost 5 bases, J lost 0 bases, and 2 bases stayed unmatched. CDR3 sequence (DNA): TGCAGCGTTCCGGGACAGGGCTCCTACGAGCAGTACTTC. As protein: CSVPGQGSYEQYF.

This chain joins TRBV5-6 and TRBJ2-3; D uncertain. Trimming took off 2 bases at V and 6 bases at J, with 4 bases between the two ends. Germline CDR1 is SGHDT and CDR2 is YYEEEE. The CDR3 runs 11 residues. The CDR3 DNA reads as TGTGCCAGCAGCTTCCTTGATACGCAGTATTTT. It encodes CASSFLDTQYF.

The chain links TRBV4-1 to TRBJ2-1, with 10 positions matching TRBD1. The CDR3 length is 15 residues. CDR1 MGHRA and CDR2 YSYEKL come from the germline V gene. Unmatched junction bases numbered 5, after V lost 3 bases and J lost 6 bases. CDR3 residues: CASSHLRQGANEQFF. The CDR3 DNA follows: TGCGCCAGCAGCCACCTAAGACAGGGGGCCAATGAGCAGTTCTTC.

The chain recombines TRBV2 with TRBJ2-1; TRBD1 aligns across 7 bases. Trimming took 6 bases from V and 8 from J; bases not matched to a gene: 4. Germline values: CDR1 SNHLY, CDR2 FYNNEI. The CDR3 is 12 residues long. In DNA form, the CDR3 reads TGTGCCAGCAGGACAGGGCGCTATGAGCAGTTCTTC. Amino acid sequence: CASRTGRYEQFF.

As DNA, the CDR3 is TGTGCCAGCAGCGACATAGGACAGAGCCCCATGTTGAAGCAGTACTTC. Amino acid sequence: CASSDIGQSPMLKQYF. The V gene is TRBV2, the J gene TRBJ2-5; possible D gene TRBD1, 6 bases. The CDR3 is 16 residues long. Trimming stripped 6 bases from V and 11 bases from J, with 28 bases between. In germline, CDR1 is SNHLY, CDR2 FYNNEI.

The chain couples TRBV5-5 to TRBJ2-7; 11 bases are shared with TRBD1. V shed 4 bases and J 0 bases; nucleotides not matched to a gene: 12. CDR3 length: 18 amino acids. Per germline, CDR1 SGHKS and CDR2 YYEKEE (reference sequence). The CDR3 DNA sequence: TGTGCCAGCAGCCCCCCGGCGGGGGGGACAGGGGGCTCCTACGAGCAGTACTTC. Translated: CASSPPAGGTGGSYEQYF.

The genes are TRBV5-5 and TRBJ2-1; D might be TRBD2 (5 bases). The CDR3 has 16 amino acids. CDR1 and CDR2 from the germline V gene are SGHKS and YYEKEE (reference sequence). Trimming pared 3 bases from V and 5 bases from J, leaving 18 bases between. CDR3 DNA: TGTGCCAGCAGCTACTCTGGGGTCATCGGGGACAATGAGCAGTTCTTC. This codes for CASSYSGVIGDNEQFF.

This chain connects TRBV9 to TRBJ2-5; no clear D gene. V was shortened by 0 bases and J by 7 bases, with 13 bases between the two germline ends. Germline CDR1 SGDLS, CDR2 YYNGEE. This CDR3 spans 14 amino acids. In DNA, the CDR3 is TGTGCCAGCAGCGTAGCTGGAGTCGGCGGGACCCAGTACTTC. Its protein product is CASSVAGVGGTQYF.

The rearrangement links TRBV5-4 to TRBJ2-1; D is unresolved. Germline CDR1 reads SGHNT; CDR2 reads YYREEE (reference sequence). Trimming pared 5 bases from V and 0 bases from J, leaving 12 bases between. This CDR3 comprises 15 residues. Here the CDR3 reads CASSSSASSYNEQFF. The CDR3 nucleotides are TGTGCCAGCAGTTCCAGCGCGAGCTCCTACAATGAGCAGTTCTTC.

The chain has TRBV28 and TRBJ1-4; TRBD1 matches at 9 bases. The trim removed 8 bases at V and 5 bases at J, leaving 0 bases unmatched. This CDR3 has 12 amino acids. Germline V gene lookup returns CDR1 MDHEN and CDR2 SYDVKM. The CDR3: CASGQGNEKLFF. The CDR3 nucleotides read TGTGCCAGCGGACAGGGGAATGAAAAACTGTTTTTT.

This chain joins TRBV30 and TRBJ2-1; 8 nucleotides agree with TRBD2. CDR1 is GTSNPN and CDR2 is SVGIG in the germline V gene (reference sequence). Trimming removed 2 bases from V and 8 bases from J; junction bases left unmatched: 8. The CDR3 totals 14 residues. CDR3 in DNA: TGTGCCTGGAGTACCGGGGGGGCGCTGGATGAGCAGTTCTTC. Protein product: CAWSTGGALDEQFF.

The chain couples TRBV19 to TRBJ2-3, with 9 bases aligning to TRBD1. Germline CDR1 is LNHDA and CDR2 is SQIVND (reference sequence). The length of the CDR3 is 16 residues. Trimming at V came to 4 bases and at J to 1 base, leaving 6 bases not matched to a gene. The CDR3 DNA follows: TGTGCCAGTAGTAGGAACAGGGGGCTAGGCACAGATACGCAGTATTTT. Translated, it gives CASSRNRGLGTDTQYF.

The V call is TRBV25-1, the J call TRBJ2-1; possibly TRBD1 or TRBD2 for D (6 bases each). Germline-derived CDR1 and CDR2 are MGHDK and SYGVNS. This CDR3 comprises 14 residues. V lost 5 bases and J lost 5, with 13 bases in between. In DNA, the CDR3 is TGTGCCAGCAGTCACGGGGGCCGAGACAATGAGCAGTTCTTC. Its translation is CASSHGGRDNEQFF.

This sequence joins TRBV5-1 and TRBJ1-1; the D is unclear. The CDR3 runs 14 residues. Germline lookup yields CDR1 SGHRS and CDR2 YFSETQ. V gave up 0 bases and J gave up 0 bases, with 6 bases separating them. This CDR3 is CASSLGELNTEAFF. CDR3 DNA sequence: TGCGCCAGCAGCTTGGGAGAACTGAACACTGAAGCTTTCTTT.

J is TRBJ1-6 and V is TRBV11-2; the D is unclear. The CDR3 length is 15 residues. V lost 3 bases, J lost 0 bases, and 6 bases lay in between. CDR1 SGHAT and CDR2 FQNNGV come from the germline V gene. The CDR3: CASSFGGSYNSPLHF. The CDR3 DNA is TGTGCCAGCAGCTTTGGCGGCTCCTATAATTCACCCCTCCACTTT.

The rearrangement uses TRBV18 and TRBJ2-5, with 8 bases matching TRBD2. The ends lost 0 bases at V and 5 bases at J; junction bases unmatched: 8. This CDR3 is 16 amino acids long. Germline CDR1 KGHSH, CDR2 LQKENI. The CDR3 loop reads CASSPPRAGVKETQYF. In DNA form, the CDR3 reads TGTGCCAGCTCACCACCCAGAGCGGGAGTAAAGGAGACCCAGTACTTC.

V gene TRBV19 combines with J gene TRBJ2-7, with TRBD2 identical over 10 bases. CDR1 is LNHDA and CDR2 is SQIVND in the germline V gene (reference sequence). The V gene end was trimmed by 4 bases and the J gene end by 5 bases; junction bases not matched to a gene: 8. This CDR3 is 15 amino acids long. In DNA, the CDR3 is TGTGCCAGTAGTACCACTAGCGGGAAAAGAAACGAGCAGTACTTC. This codes for CASSTTSGKRNEQYF.

This clone occurred once. The rearrangement links TRBV4-1 to TRBJ2-2; tentatively, D is TRBD1 (5 bases). Germline assignment: CDR1 MGHRA and CDR2 YSYEKL. Trimming removed 2 bases at V and 6 bases at J, with 13 bases between. The CDR3 totals 15 residues. The CDR3 region has the DNA TGCGCCAGCAGCCAAAGTAGGGGTACCGCCGGGGAGCTGTTTTTT. Its protein product is CASSQSRGTAGELFF.

The chain employs TRBV7-9 and TRBJ2-5, with D possibly matching TRBD1 (6 bases). The CDR3 sequence is 13 residues long. The germline gives CDR1 SEHNR, CDR2 FQNEAQ (reference sequence). V lost 4 bases, J lost 4 bases, and 10 bases lay in between. The chain's CDR3 is CASSSTGPETQYF. Here the CDR3 DNA reads TGTGCCAGCAGCTCGACAGGTCCAGAGACCCAGTACTTC.

This rearrangement joins TRBV6-4 to TRBJ1-5, with D uncertain. The V end was cut by 6 bases, the J end by 9 bases, with 15 bases between. CDR3 size: 13 residues. Germline CDR1 MRHNA, CDR2 SNTAGT. The CDR3 DNA sequence: TGTGCCAGCAGCGATCAAGCCCGAGGGCCCCAGCATTTT. It is translated as CASSDQARGPQHF.

This clone was seen only once. V usage is TRBV5-1 and J usage is TRBJ2-2; no clear D gene. Deletions cut 2 bases from V and 0 bases from J, with 11 bases between. The CDR3 totals 16 residues. CDR1 SGHRS and CDR2 YFSETQ come from the germline V gene. The CDR3 loop is CASSFIGRANTGELFF. CDR3 coding DNA: TGCGCCAGCAGCTTTATAGGACGAGCGAACACCGGGGAGCTGTTTTTT.

The chain carries TRBV19 and TRBJ1-6; D gene ambiguous. Trimming left V 4 bases short and J 4 bases short, with 8 bases between. CDR3 size: 14 residues. Germline values: CDR1 LNHDA, CDR2 SQIVND (reference sequence). CDR3 DNA: TGTGCCAGTAGTACCACAGAATATAATTCACCCCTCCACTTT. This encodes CASSTTEYNSPLHF. The variable domain in full, with the rest retrieved from reference TRBV19 and TRBJ1-6, is DGGITQSPKYLFRKEGQNVTLSCEQNLNHDAMYWYRQDPGQGLRLIYYSQIVNDFQKGDIAEGYSVSREKKESFPLTVTSAQKNPTAFYLCASSTTEYNSPLHFGNGTRLTVT.

The chain couples TRBV18 to TRBJ1-3, with D unclear. Germline V gene data show CDR1 as KGHSH and CDR2 as LQKENI. The CDR3 is made up of 17 amino acids. Deletions cut 2 bases from V and 0 bases from J, with 14 bases between. The CDR3 region has the DNA TGTGCCAGCTCACCAATAACAGCTCATAACTCTGGAAACACCATATATTTT. The encoded protein is CASSPITAHNSGNTIYF.

The rearrangement uses TRBV19 and TRBJ2-1; TRBD1 aligns across 8 bases. The CDR3 runs 15 residues. V dropped 1 base and J dropped 2; count of bases not matched to a gene: 1. CDR1 and CDR2 from the germline V gene are LNHDA and SQIVND (reference sequence). CDR3 loop: CASSIVDRAYNEQFF. The CDR3 DNA reads TGTGCCAGTAGTATAGTGGACAGGGCCTACAATGAGCAGTTCTTC.

The chain employs TRBV5-5 and TRBJ2-3; 11 bases fit TRBD2. The V and J ends lost 0 bases and 5 bases, in that order; junction bases with no gene match: 5. CDR1 is SGHKS and CDR2 is YYEKEE in the germline V gene (reference sequence). The CDR3 has 16 amino acids. The CDR3: CASSLGASGGIDTQYF. The CDR3 DNA follows: TGTGCCAGCAGCTTGGGAGCTAGCGGGGGGATAGATACGCAGTATTTT.